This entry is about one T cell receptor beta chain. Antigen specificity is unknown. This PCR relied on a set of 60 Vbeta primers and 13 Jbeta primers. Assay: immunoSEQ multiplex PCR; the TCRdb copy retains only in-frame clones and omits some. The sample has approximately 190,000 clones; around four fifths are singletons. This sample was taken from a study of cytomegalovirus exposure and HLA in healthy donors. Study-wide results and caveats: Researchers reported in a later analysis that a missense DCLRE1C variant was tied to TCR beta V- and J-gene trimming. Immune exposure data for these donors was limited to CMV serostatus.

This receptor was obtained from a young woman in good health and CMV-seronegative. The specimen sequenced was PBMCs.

The CDR3: CASSLMASGEQFF. The CDR3 DNA reads as TGTGCCAGCAGCTTAATGGCGTCGGGTGAGCAGTTCTTC. The genes are TRBV11-3 and TRBJ2-1, with D unclear. The CDR3 totals 13 residues. Deletions cut 2 bases from V and 9 bases from J, with 11 bases between. Germline CDR1 and CDR2: SGHNT and YENEEA. The full variable domain, completed using reference TRBV11-3 and TRBJ2-1, is EAGVVQSPRYKIIEKKQPVAFWCNPISGHNTLYWYLQNLGQGPELLIRYENEEAVDDSQLPKDRFSAERLKGVDSTLKIQPAELGDSAVYLCASSLMASGEQFFGPGTRLTVL.